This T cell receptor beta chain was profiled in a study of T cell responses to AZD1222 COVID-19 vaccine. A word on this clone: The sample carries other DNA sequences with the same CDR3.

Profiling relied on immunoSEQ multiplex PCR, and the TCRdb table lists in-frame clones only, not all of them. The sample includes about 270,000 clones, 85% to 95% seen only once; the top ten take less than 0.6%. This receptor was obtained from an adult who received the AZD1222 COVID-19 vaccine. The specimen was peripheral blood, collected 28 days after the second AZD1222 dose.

The CDR3 reads CASSLESSGNTIYF. In DNA form, the CDR3 reads TGCGCCAGCAGCTTGGAATCCTCTGGAAACACCATATATTTT. V usage is TRBV5-1 and J usage is TRBJ1-3; D gene ambiguous. Per the germline V gene, CDR1 is SGHRS and CDR2 is YFSETQ. Trimming shortened V by 0 bases and J by 0 bases, and 4 bases separated the two germline ends. CDR3 length equals 14 residues.